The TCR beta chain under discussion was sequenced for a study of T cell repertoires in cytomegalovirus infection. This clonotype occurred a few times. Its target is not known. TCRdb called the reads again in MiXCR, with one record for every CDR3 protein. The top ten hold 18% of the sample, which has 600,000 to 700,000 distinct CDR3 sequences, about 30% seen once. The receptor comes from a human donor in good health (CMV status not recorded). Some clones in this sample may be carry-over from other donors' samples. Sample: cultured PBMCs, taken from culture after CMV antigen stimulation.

The DNA for the CDR3 is TGTGCCAGCAGACCCACTAGGAGCTCCTACAATGAGCAGTTCTTC. This sequence encodes CASRPTRSSYNEQFF. The chain links TRBV28 to TRBJ2-1, with D possibly matching TRBD2 (5 bases). The CDR3 covers 15 residues. CDR1 is MDHEN and CDR2 is SYDVKM in the germline V gene. V dropped 6 bases and J dropped 0 bases, with 12 bases sitting between them. The whole variable domain, filled in from reference TRBV28 and TRBJ2-1, reads DVKVTQSSRYLVKRTGEKVFLECVQDMDHENMFWYRQDPGLGLRLIYFSYDVKMKEKGDIPEGYSVSREKKERFSLILESASTNQTSMYLCASRPTRSSYNEQFFGPGTRLTVL.